Following are 30 T cell receptor beta chains from one sample sequenced in a study of identical twins. TCRdb analysed the 5' RACE reads with MiXCR anew, one entry per CDR3 protein. The sample lists about 240,000 distinct CDR3 sequences; more than 9.5% were seen once. This sample also appeared in a second study, on yellow fever vaccine responses in identical twins.

Sample: memory (CD45RO+) T cells sorted from blood. All receptors derive from a woman in her late teens or twenties in good health.

The chain joins TRBV6-1 to TRBJ1-4, with D possibly matching TRBD1 (6 bases). Germline V gene data show CDR1 as MNHNS and CDR2 as SASEGT. The CDR3 has 16 residues. The V gene lost 6 bases and the J gene lost 4 bases, with 18 bases spanning the gap. CDR3 sequence (DNA): TGTGCCAGCAGCCCAAAAGTGGGGGGGCTTAATGAAAAACTGTTTTTT. This codes for CASSPKVGGLNEKLFF.

This chain uses TRBV18 with TRBJ2-6, with TRBD2 identical over 7 bases. Germline V gene data show CDR1 as KGHSH and CDR2 as LQKENI. The CDR3 has 18 residues. Trimming removed 6 bases from V and 1 base from J; junction bases left unmatched: 12. The CDR3 reads CASSSNGGNPSGANVLTF. Written as DNA, the CDR3 is TGTGCCAGCTCTTCCAACGGGGGGAACCCATCTGGGGCCAACGTCCTGACTTTC.

This clonotype was counted many times. The J gene is TRBJ2-7, the V gene TRBV21-1; the table names TRBD1, a call not compared with the DNA. TRBV21-1 is deemed a pseudogene. The CDR3 is made up of 15 amino acids. Here the CDR3 reads CASSKPDSLSYEQYF. The CDR3, as DNA: TGTGCCAGCAGCAAACCAGACAGCCTCTCCTACGAGCAGTACTTC.

The V call is TRBV6-2 or TRBV6-3, the J call TRBJ2-2; D unresolved. CDR3 size: 11 residues. V gave up 8 bases and J gave up 5 bases, with 6 bases separating them. Per the germline V gene, CDR1 is MNHEY and CDR2 is SVGEGT. The CDR3 loop is CASGPTGELFF. The CDR3 DNA reads as TGTGCCAGCGGCCCTACCGGGGAGCTGTTTTTT.

The CDR3 DNA follows: TGTGCCAGCAGCCCCCCCCCTAGCGGGGGGGCAGATACGCAGTATTTT. Translated: CASSPPPSGGADTQYF. The chain recombines TRBV7-3 with TRBJ2-3, with 12 nucleotides matching TRBD2. Germline CDR1 and CDR2: SGHTA and FQGTGA. This CDR3 has 16 residues. The junction had 7 bases not matched to a gene; V was cut back by 5 bases and J by 4 bases.

V is TRBV29-1 and J is TRBJ1-2, with 7 bases aligning to TRBD1. Trimming removed 7 bases from V and 7 bases from J; junction bases left unmatched: 3. The CDR3 loop spans 10 amino acids. Germline V lookup: CDR1 SQVTM, CDR2 ANQGSEA. CDR3 nucleotide sequence: TGCAGCGGACAGGGACCTGGCTACACCTTC. It encodes CSGQGPGYTF.

This clonotype was counted a few times. The gene calls are TRBV27 and TRBJ2-5, with D possibly TRBD2 on 7 matching bases. Trimming removed 5 bases at V and 4 bases at J, with 14 bases between. This CDR3 has 14 amino acids. Germline CDR1 is MNHEY and CDR2 is SMNVEV (reference sequence). CDR3 amino acids: CASSLAGEGETQYF. CDR3 coding DNA: TGTGCCAGCAGTCTCGCAGGGGAGGGAGAGACCCAGTACTTC.

This rearrangement joins TRBV29-1 to TRBJ2-7; 8 nucleotides line up with TRBD1. The V gene's germline CDR1 is SQVTM and CDR2 ANQGSEA. The CDR3 spans 14 residues. Unmatched junction bases numbered 11, after V lost 4 bases and J lost 6 bases. The chain's CDR3 is CSVGTGDRGGEQYF. Here the CDR3 DNA reads TGCAGCGTTGGGACAGGAGACAGGGGAGGCGAGCAGTACTTC.

The genes are TRBV12-3 or TRBV12-4 and TRBJ1-5, with D possibly TRBD1 on 5 matching bases. V was cut by 5 bases and J by 0 bases, with 11 bases left in between. The CDR3 loop spans 15 amino acids. The CDR3 coding sequence is TGTGCCAGCAGTCCCAACGGGGCTAGCAATCAGCCCCAGCATTTT. The encoded protein is CASSPNGASNQPQHF.

This clonotype was seen a few times. The chain is built from TRBV4-3 and TRBJ1-5; 8 bases line up with TRBD1. Germline CDR1 reads LGHNA; CDR2 reads YSLEER. CDR3 length: 15 amino acids. The junction had 6 bases not matched to a gene; V was cut back by 1 base and J by 7 bases. The CDR3 region is CASSQAQGAGQPQHF. In nucleotides, the CDR3 is TGCGCCAGCAGCCAAGCGCAGGGGGCGGGACAGCCCCAGCATTTT.

This chain connects TRBV10-3 to TRBJ1-1, with D possibly matching TRBD1 (6 bases). V was cut by 2 bases and J by 5 bases, with 12 bases left in between. Germline CDR1 and CDR2: ENHRY and SYGVKD. This CDR3 has 14 amino acids. In DNA form, the CDR3 reads TGTGCCATCAGTGAGGGGGGCTCGGGAACTGAAGCTTTCTTT. Residues: CAISEGGSGTEAFF.

The chain uses TRBV12-3 or TRBV12-4 and TRBJ2-2; maybe TRBD1 (6 bases). The V gene lost 3 bases and the J gene lost 7 bases, with 12 bases spanning the gap. The CDR3 is 14 amino acids. This CDR3 is CASSFGQPSGELFF. CDR3 bases: TGTGCCAGCAGTTTCGGACAGCCGAGCGGGGAGCTGTTTTTT.

The table lists this clonotype with a few counts. The chain has TRBV7-2 and TRBJ2-2; TRBD2 agrees at 8 bases. Per the germline V gene, CDR1 is SGHTA and CDR2 is FQGNSA. Trimming removed 0 bases from V and 3 bases from J; junction bases left unmatched: 15. The CDR3 is 20 amino acids. The CDR3 loop reads CASSLARMGLVEPYTGELFF. The CDR3, as DNA: TGTGCCAGCAGCTTAGCGAGGATGGGACTAGTGGAACCTTACACCGGGGAGCTGTTTTTT. The full variable domain, completed using reference TRBV7-2 and TRBJ2-2, is GAGVSQSPSNKVTEKGKDVELRCDPISGHTALYWYRQSLGQGLEFLIYFQGNSAPDKSGLPSDRFSAERTGGSVSTLTIQRTQQEDSAVYLCASSLARMGLVEPYTGELFFGEGSRLTVL.

This sequence joins TRBV19 and TRBJ1-1; 9 bases agree with TRBD1. The CDR3 contains 15 residues. After removal of 6 bases from V and 4 bases from J, the junction contained 9 bases not matched to a gene. Germline CDR1 reads LNHDA; CDR2 reads SQIVND (reference sequence). CDR3: CASSLPGTGSTEAFF. The CDR3 DNA follows: TGTGCCAGTAGCCTTCCCGGGACAGGGAGCACTGAAGCTTTCTTT.

The rearrangement links TRBV6-5 to TRBJ2-7, with TRBD1 matching over 10 bases. With 2 bases clipped from V and 0 bases from J, the junction kept 4 bases outside the gene matches. The CDR3 contains 16 residues. CDR1 and CDR2 from the germline V gene are MNHEY and SVGAGI. The CDR3 loop reads CASSYRGQGFSYEQYF. CDR3 sequence (DNA): TGTGCCAGCAGTTACCGGGGACAGGGGTTCTCCTACGAGCAGTACTTC.

This clonotype came up a few times. CDR3 in DNA: TGTGCCAGCAGCATCGGACTAGGAGAGACCCAGTACTTC. Translation gives CASSIGLGETQYF. This chain uses TRBV6-1 with TRBJ2-5; TRBD2 agrees at 7 bases. Per the germline V gene, CDR1 is MNHNS and CDR2 is SASEGT. CDR3 length: 13 residues. Trimming took 6 bases from V and 4 from J; bases not matched to a gene: 5.

This clonotype was picked up many times. The genes are TRBV13 and TRBJ2-7, with a possible D match to TRBD2 (6 bases). Germline CDR1 is PRHDT and CDR2 is FYEKMQ (reference sequence). V gave up 9 bases and J gave up 2 bases, with 8 bases separating them. CDR3 length equals 11 residues. The chain's CDR3 is CASGTPYEQYF. CDR3 DNA: TGTGCCAGTGGGACTCCCTACGAGCAGTACTTC.

This clonotype was found once. CDR3 residues: CASSDGSGRGSSYEQYF. The CDR3 nucleotides read TGTGCCAGCTCTGACGGTAGCGGGAGGGGAAGCTCCTACGAGCAGTACTTC. The rearrangement uses TRBV18 and TRBJ2-7; 11 bases map to TRBD2. The V gene's germline CDR1 is KGHSH and CDR2 LQKENI. This CDR3 is 17 amino acids long. The V segment lost 6 bases and the J segment 0 bases; nucleotides outside the gene matches: 10.

V and J are TRBV3-1 and TRBJ2-7; 8 bases map to TRBD2. After removal of 1 base from V and 3 bases from J, the junction contained 5 bases not matched to a gene. CDR3 length equals 15 residues. Germline assignment: CDR1 LGHDT and CDR2 YNNKEL (reference sequence). CDR3: CASSQGLASNYEQYF. The CDR3 DNA sequence: TGTGCCAGCAGCCAAGGACTAGCGTCGAACTACGAGCAGTACTTC.

This clonotype has ten or more counts. The chain has TRBV20-1 and TRBJ2-3, with 8 bases aligning to TRBD2. This CDR3 contains 14 residues. Germline CDR1 and CDR2: DFQATT and SNEGSKA (reference sequence). Losses at the gene ends were 5 bases for V and 1 base for J; bases not matched to a gene: 5. The CDR3 bases are TGCAGTGCTCGAAAGACTAGCGGCACAGATACGCAGTATTTT. This sequence encodes CSARKTSGTDTQYF.

The chain employs TRBV29-1 and TRBJ2-4, with a weak D call TRBD2 (6 bases). The V gene's germline CDR1 is SQVTM and CDR2 ANQGSEA. With 4 bases removed from V and 5 bases from J, the gap between germline ends came to 15 bases. The CDR3 is 14 residues long. CDR3 amino acids: CSVVGARGQNIQYF. For the CDR3, the DNA is TGCAGCGTTGTAGGGGCGCGGGGCCAAAACATTCAGTACTTC.

In this sample, this clonotype turned up a few times. The chain combines TRBV7-2 with TRBJ2-7, with D uncertain. Germline CDR1 and CDR2: SGHTA and FQGNSA. This CDR3 region has 15 residues. The ends were cut back, 0 bases at V and 0 bases at J, with 9 bases in the middle. DNA for the CDR3: TGTGCCAGCAGCTTAGCCGGCGCCAACTCCTACGAGCAGTACTTC. It specifies CASSLAGANSYEQYF.

V usage is TRBV20-1 and J usage is TRBJ2-7; 7 bases agree with TRBD2. V was clipped by 6 bases and J by 0 bases; unmatched bases: 8. The V gene's germline CDR1 is DFQATT and CDR2 SNEGSKA (reference sequence). The CDR3 contains 14 residues. DNA of the CDR3: TGCAGTGCGCGGCCCTTAGCGGGCTCCTACGAGCAGTACTTC. Translating gives CSARPLAGSYEQYF.

This clonotype was seen repeatedly, ten times or more. The chain has TRBV29-1 and TRBJ2-3; D is possibly TRBD2 (7 bases). CDR1 is SQVTM, CDR2 ANQGSEA, per germline. This CDR3 spans 14 amino acids. Trimming shortened V by 7 bases and J by 1 base, and 15 bases separated the two germline ends. This CDR3 is CSALLGGRTDTQYF. The CDR3, as DNA: TGCAGCGCACTTCTGGGGGGGCGCACAGATACGCAGTATTTT.

The chain combines TRBV18 with TRBJ2-2; D not resolved. CDR1 and CDR2 from the germline V gene are KGHSH and LQKENI. The CDR3 runs to 16 residues. The V end lost 2 bases, the J end lost 1 base, and 11 bases lay between the germline ends. The DNA for the CDR3 is TGTGCCAGCTCACCAAGCAGTACCCTGAACACCGGGGAGCTGTTTTTT. It codes for CASSPSSTLNTGELFF.

At least ten counts were recorded for this clonotype. The V and J genes are TRBV6-1 and TRBJ2-7, with D perhaps TRBD2 (7 bases). Germline assignment: CDR1 MNHNS and CDR2 SASEGT. Trimming removed 7 bases at V and 6 bases at J, with 19 bases between. The CDR3 is 14 amino acids. For the CDR3, the DNA is TGTGCCAGCACTCCCTCGCGGGGGCAGTCCGAGCAGTACTTC. Residues: CASTPSRGQSEQYF.

This clonotype was seen a handful of times. The chain carries TRBV7-2 and TRBJ2-3; 13 nucleotides match TRBD2. J was trimmed by 6 bases and V by 5 bases; bases with no gene match: 8. The CDR3 is 16 amino acids. The V gene's germline CDR1 is SGHTA and CDR2 FQGNSA. CDR3 loop: CASSPLRLAGGDTQYF. CDR3 coding DNA: TGTGCCAGCAGCCCTTTGAGACTAGCGGGAGGCGATACGCAGTATTTT.

This clonotype was seen a handful of times. V usage is TRBV2 and J usage is TRBJ1-2; 10 bases align to TRBD1. The germline V gene encodes CDR1 SNHLY and CDR2 FYNNEI. V was clipped by 10 bases and J by 6 bases; unmatched bases: 2. This CDR3 has 11 amino acids. The CDR3 here is CAKDRGHGYTF. CDR3 DNA: TGTGCCAAAGACAGGGGGCATGGCTACACCTTC.

V usage is TRBV12-3 or TRBV12-4 and J usage is TRBJ2-5, with TRBD2 identical over 10 bases. This CDR3 has 16 amino acids. Germline trimming cut 3 bases from V and 4 bases from J; bases unmatched to any gene: 8. The CDR3 loop is CASSFGSGGVRETQYF. Written as DNA, the CDR3 is TGTGCCAGCAGTTTTGGGAGCGGGGGGGTGAGAGAGACCCAGTACTTC.

The V and J genes are TRBV4-3 and TRBJ2-1, with D perhaps matching TRBD2 (5 bases). The CDR3 contains 13 residues. Germline lookup yields CDR1 LGHNA and CDR2 YSLEER. The germline V and J ends were trimmed by 0 bases and 5 bases, with 5 bases remaining between them. CDR3 region: CASSQDSDNEQFF. Here the CDR3 DNA reads TGCGCCAGCAGCCAAGATAGCGACAATGAGCAGTTCTTC.